Listed below are T cell receptor beta chains from one sample, sequenced in a study of T cells after yellow fever vaccination. TCRdb reprocessed the 5' RACE reads with MiXCR, giving one entry per CDR3 protein. The sample lists 550,000 to 750,000 distinct CDR3 sequences, about 14% occurring once. Specimen: PBMCs, collected on the day of the yellow fever booster vaccination. Source of these receptors: a man aged 25-40 years who received the YFV17D yellow fever vaccine. Each CDR3 is given with its conserved first and last residue. A D gene is named only where the DNA matches it firmly. Some rows mark clone size as missing; the rest say once, few, many or name a class of expanded clone.

V gene	clone size	J gene	CDR3 length	D gene	CDR3 DNA	CDR3 protein
TRBV24-1	few	TRBJ2-3	17	.	TGTGCCACCAGTGATGCCGGGCCATTGTCAGACACAGATACGCAGTATTTT	CATSDAGPLSDTDTQYF
TRBV28	few	TRBJ2-3	11	.	TGTGCCAGCAGGGTTGGTCGTACGCAGTATTTT	CASRVGRTQYF
TRBV5-1	.	TRBJ2-5	12	.	TGCGTCAGCAGCTTAGGGGGGGAGACCCAGTACTTC	CVSSLGGETQYF
TRBV20-1	.	TRBJ2-1	14	TRBD2	TGCAGTGCTAGATGGGCGGGAGTGAGCAATGAGCAGTTCTTC	CSARWAGVSNEQFF
TRBV12-3/TRBV12-4	few	TRBJ2-1	16	TRBD2	TGTGCCAGCAGGGGCGGGGGTACTAGCGGGAGTGCCGAGCAGTTCTTC	CASRGGGTSGSAEQFF
TRBV9	.	TRBJ2-6	15	.	TGTGCCAGCAGCGTAGAGGCGGCTGGGGCCAACGTCCTGACTTTC	CASSVEAAGANVLTF
TRBV14	.	TRBJ2-5	13	.	TGTGCCAGCAGCCAAGCAGGGCGAGAGACCCAGTACTTC	CASSQAGRETQYF
TRBV20-1	few	TRBJ2-2	14	TRBD1	TGCAGTGCGACAGGGGGCGCGGTAACCGGGGAGCTGTTTTTT	CSATGGAVTGELFF
TRBV7-2	few	TRBJ2-2	14	.	TGTGCCAGCAGCTTTCTTCGAAACACCGGGGAGCTGTTTTTT	CASSFLRNTGELFF
TRBV9	few	TRBJ2-2	12	.	TGTGCCAGCAGCGTAGCTTCCGGGGAGCTGTTTTTT	CASSVASGELFF
TRBV3-1	.	TRBJ2-1	14	.	TGTGCCAGCAGCCAAGAGTTATCCTACAATGAGCAGTTCTTC	CASSQELSYNEQFF
TRBV5-1	.	TRBJ1-6	14	.	TGCGCCAGCAGCTTGGCAGATAGGAATTCACCCCTCCACTTT	CASSLADRNSPLHF
TRBV18	many	TRBJ2-5	14	.	TGTGCCAGCTCACCGGGGAGAAATCAAGAGACCCAGTACTTC	CASSPGRNQETQYF
TRBV20-1	few	TRBJ2-1	13	TRBD2	TGCAGTGCAGAGCGGGAGGCTGACAATGAGCAGTTCTTC	CSAEREADNEQFF
TRBV12-3/TRBV12-4	few	TRBJ1-2	11	.	TGTGCCAGCAGCGAAGGAAGCGGCTACACCTTC	CASSEGSGYTF
TRBV27	.	TRBJ2-7	13	.	TGTGCCAGCAGTTTACGGGACCGGTACGAGCAGTACTTC	CASSLRDRYEQYF
TRBV21-1	.	TRBJ2-7	17	.	TGTGCCAGCAGCACCGTCCTTCCGGGACAGGCCGTCGACGAGCAGTACTTC	CASSTVLPGQAVDEQYF
TRBV19	.	TRBJ1-5	16	TRBD1	TGTGCCAGTAGTATGGGACAGTCGGGGAGGGGTCAGCCCCAGCATTTT	CASSMGQSGRGQPQHF
TRBV7-8	many	TRBJ2-1	13	.	TGTGCCAGCAGGCGGGAAGTGCGGAATGAGCAGTTCTTC	CASRREVRNEQFF
TRBV20-1	.	TRBJ2-7	13	.	TGCAGTGCTGGGCGGGACCAATCTTACGAGCAGTACTTC	CSAGRDQSYEQYF
TRBV10-1	few	TRBJ2-1	16	TRBD2	TGCGCCAGCAGTGCTAGCGGGAGGGCCAAGGGCAATGAGCAGTTCTTC	CASSASGRAKGNEQFF
TRBV4-3	few	TRBJ1-2	16	.	TGCGCCAGCAGCCAAGGGAGCCCAGGGGCCCCAAGGGGCTACACCTTC	CASSQGSPGAPRGYTF
TRBV28	few	TRBJ2-1	14	TRBD2	TGTGCCAACTCCCCCGGGCGGGAGGTTAATGAGCAGTTCTTC	CANSPGREVNEQFF
TRBV10-3	few	TRBJ2-3	17	TRBD2	TGTGCCATCAGTGCCAGCGGGAGGCTCTTGGGCACAGATACGCAGTATTTT	CAISASGRLLGTDTQYF
TRBV4-3	.	TRBJ2-3	16	.	TGCGCCAGCAGCCAAGATCACATTGGCCGTAGGAATACGCAGTATTTT	CASSQDHIGRRNTQYF
TRBV5-1	.	TRBJ2-2	13	.	TGCGCCAGCACCACGCTGAACACCGGGGAGCTGTTTTTT	CASTTLNTGELFF
TRBV18	.	TRBJ2-7	20	.	TGTGCCAGCTCAACCCAACCCGGGACAGGGGGACTAGCGGACGTCTACGAGCAGTACTTC	CASSTQPGTGGLADVYEQYF
TRBV7-9	many	TRBJ2-1	17	TRBD2	TGTGCCAGCAGCTTGACACCGGGACTAGCGGATCGGAATGAGCAGTTCTTC	CASSLTPGLADRNEQFF
TRBV7-6	.	TRBJ2-2	15	.	TGTGCCAGCAGCTTAGAGTCCCCGAACACCGGGGAGCTGTTTTTT	CASSLESPNTGELFF
TRBV12-3/TRBV12-4	.	TRBJ2-2	14	TRBD2	TGTGCCAGCGGGACTAGCCGGAACACCGGGGAGCTGTTTTTT	CASGTSRNTGELFF
TRBV30	.	TRBJ2-2	14	.	TGTGCCTTTCGGGGGGACACCATCACCGGGGAGCTGTTTTTT	CAFRGDTITGELFF
TRBV4-2	.	TRBJ1-1	15	.	TGTGCCAGCAGCCAAGGGTTTGGACGGGACACTGAAGCTTTCTTT	CASSQGFGRDTEAFF
TRBV5-1	few	TRBJ1-6	13	.	TGCGCCAGCCCGCCCAGGGCCCCTTCACCCCTCCACTTT	CASPPRAPSPLHF
TRBV27	.	TRBJ1-5	15	TRBD1	TGTGCCAGCAGTAGGGGACAGGGGGGATATCAGCCCCAGCATTTT	CASSRGQGGYQPQHF
TRBV19	few	TRBJ2-3	16	TRBD2	TGTGCCAGTAGTACGTCCCTAGCGGCTTCCACAGATACGCAGTATTTT	CASSTSLAASTDTQYF
TRBV7-3	.	TRBJ2-1	15	TRBD1	TGTGCCAGCAGCACCAGGGGGACATCTGGCAATGAGCAGTTCTTC	CASSTRGTSGNEQFF
TRBV7-2	many	TRBJ2-1	16	.	TGTGCCAGCAGCTTAGGTACTGCCGGCTCCTACAATGAGCAGTTCTTC	CASSLGTAGSYNEQFF
TRBV27	.	TRBJ2-3	15	TRBD2	TGTCCCAGCAGTTTAGGCGGGAGGGCTCCAGATACGCAGTATTTT	CPSSLGGRAPDTQYF
TRBV18	.	TRBJ2-5	14	.	TGTGCCAGCTCACCTACTAGCTCGCTTGAGACCCAGTACTTC	CASSPTSSLETQYF
TRBV6-5	few	TRBJ1-5	14	.	TGTGCCAGCAGTTACCTTGGGTCTATACAGCCCCAGCATTTT	CASSYLGSIQPQHF
TRBV5-1	few	TRBJ2-6	14	.	TGCGCCAGCAGCGGCAGGGCTGGGGCCAACGTCCTGACTTTC	CASSGRAGANVLTF
TRBV7-2	many	TRBJ1-5	14	.	TGTGCCAGCAGCTTCGGGAATACCAATCAGCCCCAGCATTTT	CASSFGNTNQPQHF
TRBV5-6	.	TRBJ2-7	16	.	TGTGCCAGCAGCTCCCAGACGAGGAGCGAGGACTACGAGCAGTACTTC	CASSSQTRSEDYEQYF
TRBV6-2/TRBV6-3	few	TRBJ2-4	16	.	TGTGCCAGCAGTTCCGGACAGTCCTTAGCCAAAAACATTCAGTACTTC	CASSSGQSLAKNIQYF
TRBV7-9	few	TRBJ1-1	13	.	TGTGCCAGCTCTCCCTCCACAGGGCCTGAAGCTTTCTTT	CASSPSTGPEAFF
TRBV30	few	TRBJ2-3	14	.	TGTGCCCGGAGTGAGGGGGAGCTCACAGATACGCAGTATTTT	CARSEGELTDTQYF
TRBV2	few	TRBJ2-7	14	TRBD2	TGTGCCAGCACGGGAGGTCCGGGTCACTACGAGCAGTACTTC	CASTGGPGHYEQYF
TRBV28	.	TRBJ2-7	15	.	TGTGCCAGCAGTTTCTCTCTAGGGGTAGACTACGAGCAGTACTTC	CASSFSLGVDYEQYF